The next 6 T cell receptor beta chains were all read from a single sample in a study of T cells in Graves' hyperthyroidism and ophthalmopathy. The source material, RNA transcripts, was used to amplify TCR beta CDR3 regions. With the HTBI primer set, the TCR CDR3 went through a first round of RT-PCR. TCRdb processed the multiplex PCR reads anew with MiXCR; each CDR3 protein has one entry. The sample lists 450,000 to 500,000 distinct CDR3 sequences; about 20% were seen once. Sequenced: blood. These receptors all come from a woman between 70 and 85 years old with Graves' ophthalmopathy.

The sample holds one count of this clonotype. An end of the junction differs from the germline gene, which may be a read error. The CDR3 nucleotides read TGCGCCAGCAGCCTCCTTCACCGACCCCAAGAGACCCAGTACTTC. Translated: CASSLLHRPQETQYF. J is TRBJ2-5 and V is TRBV11-2, with D unresolved. The CDR3 length is 15 residues. The germline V gene has CDR1 SGHAT and CDR2 FQNNGV.

Many counts were recorded for this clonotype. J is TRBJ2-1 and V is TRBV12-3 or TRBV12-4, with 8 bases identical to TRBD2. With V trimmed by 6 bases and J by 7 bases, 17 bases remained unmatched. The CDR3 has 17 residues. This chain's CDR3 is CASSPPIAGSPTNEQFF. As DNA, the CDR3 is TGTGCCAGCAGCCCTCCCATAGCGGGAAGCCCAACAAATGAGCAGTTCTTC.

This clonotype was observed at least ten times. V is TRBV27 and J is TRBJ2-2, with a tentative D call TRBD2 (5 bases). The V gene's germline CDR1 is MNHEY and CDR2 SMNVEV (reference sequence). The V and J ends lost 6 bases and 1 base respectively, with 12 bases between them. The CDR3 spans 15 residues. The CDR3 sequence is CASSPTSLNTGELFF. The CDR3 DNA sequence: TGTGCCAGCAGCCCTACTAGTCTGAACACCGGGGAGCTGTTTTTT.

V is TRBV24-1 and J is TRBJ2-3, with D uncertain. Germline V gene sequence: CDR1 KGHDR, CDR2 SFDVKD. V was pared by 4 bases and J by 2 bases, with 6 bases between. The CDR3 length is 13 residues. In nucleotides, the CDR3 is TGTGCCACCAGTGAACCGTTCACAGATACGCAGTATTTT. This codes for CATSEPFTDTQYF.

Many counts were recorded for this clonotype. V gene TRBV27 combines with J gene TRBJ1-4, with D tentatively TRBD1 (5 bases). Trimming removed 4 bases from V and 5 bases from J, with 8 bases in between. The CDR3 has 13 amino acids. Germline V CDR1 and CDR2: MNHEY, SMNVEV (reference sequence). DNA of the CDR3: TGTGCCAGCAGTTACAGGCGAAATGAAAAACTGTTTTTT. Translated, it gives CASSYRRNEKLFF. The entire variable domain, with the rest obtained from reference TRBV27 and TRBJ1-4, is as follows: EAQVTQNPRYLITVTGKKLTVTCSQNMNHEYMSWYRQDPGLGLRQIYYSMNVEVTDKGDVPEGYKVSRKEKRNFPLILESPSPNQTSLYFCASSYRRNEKLFFGSGTQLSVL.

In its sample, this clonotype was seen a few times. J is TRBJ1-5 and V is TRBV6-1, with TRBD1 matching 7 bases. Trimming removed 6 bases from V and 4 bases from J; junction bases left unmatched: 6. Germline V gene sequence: CDR1 MNHNS, CDR2 SASEGT. There are 14 residues in the CDR3. Written as DNA, the CDR3 is TGTGCCAGCAGACCGGGACAGAGAAATCAGCCCCAGCATTTT. This codes for CASRPGQRNQPQHF.